Below are 14 T cell receptor beta chains sequenced from a single sample in a study of cytomegalovirus exposure and HLA in healthy donors. PCR used 60 Vbeta primers and 13 Jbeta primers. Sequencing used immunoSEQ multiplex PCR; TCRdb keeps in-frame clones, though not all of them. The sample holds about 89,000 clones, approximately 81% seen once. Sequences were obtained from PBMCs. Receptors were obtained from a middle-aged man in good health and CMV-seropositive.

This chain joins TRBV5-1 and TRBJ1-2; the match to TRBD1 covers 8 bases. The CDR3 runs to 13 residues. Germline V gene lookup returns CDR1 SGHRS and CDR2 YFSETQ. The ends lost 4 bases at V and 8 bases at J; junction bases unmatched: 7. The CDR3 DNA is TGCGCCAGCAGCCCAGCAGGGGGCCGAGGCTACACCTTC. It encodes CASSPAGGRGYTF.

CDR3 bases: TGTGCCAGCAGCACCCTCGGGGGACACAATGAGCAGTTCTTC. Amino acid sequence: CASSTLGGHNEQFF. The rearrangement links TRBV11-2 to TRBJ2-1; weak D call: TRBD2 (6 bases). This CDR3 contains 14 residues. Germline CDR1 and CDR2: SGHAT and FQNNGV. V was pared by 5 bases and J by 5 bases, with 13 bases between.

This chain uses TRBV9 with TRBJ2-1; 9 nucleotides agree with TRBD2. V trimming: 0 bases; J trimming: 5 bases; junction bases outside the gene matches: 3. Germline lookup yields CDR1 SGDLS and CDR2 YYNGEE. The CDR3 has 15 amino acids. The CDR3 loop reads CASSVGGRANNEQFF. The DNA for the CDR3 is TGTGCCAGCAGCGTAGGCGGGAGGGCCAACAATGAGCAGTTCTTC. Supplemented by reference TRBV9 and TRBJ2-1, the full variable domain reads DSGVTQTPKHLITATGQRVTLRCSPRSGDLSVYWYQQSLDQGLQFLIQYYNGEERAKGNILERFSAQQFPDLHSELNLSSLELGDSALYFCASSVGGRANNEQFFGPGTRLTVL.

This sequence joins TRBV28 and TRBJ2-1; D call uncertain. The CDR3 covers 14 residues. Trimming removed 3 bases from V and 5 bases from J, with 11 bases in between. Germline V CDR1 and CDR2: MDHEN, SYDVKM. Here the CDR3 DNA reads TGTGCCAGCAGTTTCCAGCGTACCCACAATGAGCAGTTCTTC. It translates to CASSFQRTHNEQFF.

This clone has a handful of counts. The chain combines TRBV7-6 with TRBJ2-1; 7 nucleotides match TRBD2. This CDR3 region has 15 residues. Germline-derived CDR1 and CDR2 are SGHVS and FNYEAQ. With 3 bases clipped from V and 3 bases from J, the junction kept 5 bases outside the gene matches. The CDR3 nucleotides are TGTGCCAGCAGCTTGGTGACTAGCATCTACAATGAGCAGTTCTTC. Translating gives CASSLVTSIYNEQFF.

J is TRBJ1-1 and V is TRBV27; D gene uncertain. V lost 5 bases and J 5 bases, leaving 9 bases between the germline ends. There are 12 residues in the CDR3. Germline V gene lookup returns CDR1 MNHEY and CDR2 SMNVEV (reference sequence). The CDR3 region has the DNA TGTGCCAGCAGTGAGCCGGGAACTGAAGCTTTCTTT. Amino acids: CASSEPGTEAFF.

The table lists this clone with a few counts. V and J are TRBV11-2 and TRBJ2-7, with D hard to call. CDR3 length: 12 amino acids. The germline V gene encodes CDR1 SGHAT and CDR2 FQNNGV. The ends were cut back, 2 bases at V and 2 bases at J, with 4 bases in the middle. The CDR3, as DNA: TGTGCCAGCAGCTTATTCACCTACGAGCAGTACTTC. Its translation is CASSLFTYEQYF.

The chain uses TRBV5-4 and TRBJ2-4; D is perhaps TRBD1 (6 bases). In germline, CDR1 is SGHNT, CDR2 YYREEE (reference sequence). The length of the CDR3 is 15 residues. V lost 4 bases, J lost 4 bases, and 15 bases lay in between. The CDR3: CASSNATGVKNIQYF. The CDR3 bases are TGTGCCAGCAGCAATGCGACAGGAGTAAAAAACATTCAGTACTTC.

The rearrangement uses TRBV7-3 and TRBJ2-2; weak D call: TRBD2 (6 bases). Germline V gene data show CDR1 as SGHTA and CDR2 as FQGTGA. Trimming took 3 bases from V and 6 from J, leaving 17 bases between them. The CDR3 has 16 residues. The CDR3 spells CASSFTGTAPPGELFF. The CDR3 bases are TGTGCCAGCAGCTTCACCGGGACTGCCCCCCCCGGGGAGCTGTTTTTT.

V usage is TRBV6-5 and J usage is TRBJ2-5, with 8 bases aligning to TRBD2. CDR1 MNHEY and CDR2 SVGAGI come from the germline V gene. The CDR3 is made up of 16 amino acids. V dropped 0 bases and J dropped 4; count of bases not matched to a gene: 7. The CDR3 reads CASSYSTSGSRETQYF. CDR3 bases: TGTGCCAGCAGTTACTCGACCAGCGGGAGTAGAGAGACCCAGTACTTC.

The chain carries TRBV4-1 and TRBJ2-1; possible D gene TRBD2, 5 bases. V lost 2 bases and J lost 0, with 14 bases in between. The germline gives CDR1 MGHRA, CDR2 YSYEKL. The CDR3 spans 17 residues. As DNA, the CDR3 is TGCGCCAGCAGCCAACCCAGCACGGGAAGCTCCTACAATGAGCAGTTCTTC. Its translation: CASSQPSTGSSYNEQFF.

J is TRBJ2-4 and V is TRBV11-2; the match to TRBD1 covers 7 bases. Trimming took 7 bases from V and 0 from J; bases not matched to a gene: 15. The germline gives CDR1 SGHAT, CDR2 FQNNGV. This CDR3 has 18 residues. CDR3 sequence reads: CASTRTGTAELAKNIQYF. CDR3 DNA sequence: TGTGCCAGCACCCGAACGGGGACAGCCGAACTAGCCAAAAACATTCAGTACTTC. Based on the CDR3 plus reference TRBV11-2 and TRBJ2-4, the full variable domain is EAGVAQSPRYKIIEKRQSVAFWCNPISGHATLYWYQQILGQGPKLLIQFQNNGVVDDSQLPKDRFSAERLKGVDSTLKIQPAKLEDSAVYLCASTRTGTAELAKNIQYFGAGTRLSVL.

This clone was found a few times. The V and J genes are TRBV21-1 and TRBJ2-1; TRBD2, as called in the table, went unchecked against the DNA. TRBV21-1 is recorded as a pseudogene. The CDR3 contains 15 residues. CDR3 nucleotides: TGTGCCAGCGGGGCGGGACTAGCTTTCCACAATGAGCAGTTCTTC. Translating it yields CASGAGLAFHNEQFF.

This chain uses TRBV6-4 with TRBJ2-3, with 7 bases lining up with TRBD1. The CDR3 extends over 14 amino acids. Looked up from germline, CDR1 is MRHNA and CDR2 is SNTAGT. With V trimmed by 6 bases and J by 2 bases, 5 bases remained unmatched. Here the CDR3 DNA reads TGTGCCAGCAGGAAAGGGGGCAACACAGATACGCAGTATTTT. This sequence encodes CASRKGGNTDTQYF.